The next 9 T cell receptor beta chains were all read from a single sample in a study of control samples from healthy donors and cancer patients. Sequencing used immunoSEQ multiplex PCR; TCRdb keeps in-frame clones, though not all of them. The table shows under 150,000 clones, with about 92% occurring only once. The sample was PBMCs. The source of these receptors is a man aged 45 to 65 with head and neck cancer.

In DNA, the CDR3 is TGTGCCAGCTCTCCCGGACAGGGACCGTGGCCCCAGCATTTT. It translates to CASSPGQGPWPQHF. The chain links TRBV18 to TRBJ1-5, with 8 bases identical to TRBD1. CDR1 is KGHSH, CDR2 LQKENI, per germline. This CDR3 contains 14 residues. The trim removed 6 bases at V and 9 bases at J, leaving 10 bases unmatched. The full variable domain, rest sourced from reference TRBV18 and TRBJ1-5, is NAGVMQNPRHLVRRRGQEARLRCSPMKGHSHVYWYRQLPEEGLKFMVYLQKENIIDESGMPKERFSAEFPKEGPSILRIQQVVRGDSAAYFCASSPGQGPWPQHFGDGTRLSIL.

This sequence joins TRBV2 and TRBJ2-3; 8 bases are shared with TRBD1. Germline V gene sequence: CDR1 SNHLY, CDR2 FYNNEI. The CDR3 spans 13 residues. The ends lost 5 bases at V and 6 bases at J; junction bases unmatched: 4. The CDR3 region has the DNA TGTGCCAGCAGTAAGGACAGGGCGGATACGCAGTATTTT. Its translation: CASSKDRADTQYF.

This chain uses TRBV7-2 with TRBJ2-7; no definite D call. The V gene's germline CDR1 is SGHTA and CDR2 FQGNSA. The V gene lost 1 base and the J gene lost 3 bases, with 7 bases spanning the gap. The CDR3 runs 13 residues. This CDR3 reads CASSLDRVYEQYF. The DNA for the CDR3 is TGTGCCAGCAGCTTAGATAGGGTCTACGAGCAGTACTTC.

This clone has only a few counts. The chain has TRBV27 and TRBJ1-6; D is undetermined. V gave up 5 bases and J gave up 0 bases, with 8 bases separating them. CDR3 size: 15 residues. Looked up from germline, CDR1 is MNHEY and CDR2 is SMNVEV (reference sequence). CDR3 DNA sequence: TGTGCCAGCAGTCGGCCAAGCTCCTATAATTCACCCCTCCACTTT. Protein sequence: CASSRPSSYNSPLHF.

V usage is TRBV28 and J usage is TRBJ1-1; 8 nucleotides line up with TRBD1. Germline CDR1 and CDR2: MDHEN and SYDVKM. This CDR3 region has 14 residues. J was trimmed by 5 bases and V by 2 bases; bases with no gene match: 4. This CDR3 reads CASSLIQGGTEAFF. CDR3 bases: TGTGCCAGCAGTTTAATACAGGGGGGAACTGAAGCTTTCTTT.

V usage is TRBV7-2 and J usage is TRBJ2-1; a possible D gene is TRBD2 (6 bases). V shed 4 bases and J shed 9 bases, with 16 bases lying between them. CDR3 size: 14 residues. Per the germline V gene, CDR1 is SGHTA and CDR2 is FQGNSA. CDR3 DNA sequence: TGTGCCAGCAGCTGGCTAGGGACTCGGGGTGAGCAGTTCTTC. Translated, it gives CASSWLGTRGEQFF.

The chain has TRBV28 and TRBJ1-3; D might be TRBD1 (6 bases). With 4 bases removed from V and 3 bases from J, the gap between germline ends came to 13 bases. Germline assignment: CDR1 MDHEN and CDR2 SYDVKM. This CDR3 has 15 amino acids. The CDR3 region is CASSSSGEDGNTIYF. CDR3 coding DNA: TGTGCCAGCAGTTCCTCAGGGGAGGATGGAAACACCATATATTTT.

The J gene is TRBJ2-3, the V gene TRBV19; 12 bases match TRBD2. Trimming at V came to 4 bases and at J to 6 bases, leaving 5 bases not matched to a gene. The CDR3 spans 15 residues. The germline CDR1 and CDR2 sequences are LNHDA and SQIVND (reference sequence). The CDR3 bases are TGTGCCAGTAGTACGCGACTAGCGGGGGTGGATACGCAGTATTTT. This gives the protein CASSTRLAGVDTQYF.

In DNA form, the CDR3 reads TGTGCCAGCAGTTACGTAGTCAACACTGAAGCTTTCTTT. Protein product: CASSYVVNTEAFF. The rearrangement uses TRBV6-5 and TRBJ1-1; D not certain. CDR3 length: 13 amino acids. The germline CDR1 and CDR2 sequences are MNHEY and SVGAGI. V shed 2 bases and J shed 2 bases, with 6 bases lying between them.